This entry describes one T cell receptor (beta chain). The source of the sample is a study of blood T cell repertoires in COVID-19. Study at large: The origin of the acute and convalescent COVID-19 samples was the United States, Italy and Spain. The cDNA or gDNA used as material had been derived from T cells, B-cell-depleted T cells, or PBMCs.

Authors' methods: Reference gene primer amplification yielded estimated nucleated cell counts. TCRdb's table, derived via immunoSEQ multiplex PCR, lists solely in-frame clones and lacks some. V and J calls plus clone size are reproduced from that table; the DNA served to infer D and trimming. The sample lists 220,000 or so clones; approximately 84% were seen once. Germline values: CDR1 SGHNT, CDR2 YENEEA. With V trimmed by 5 bases and J by 5 bases, 5 bases remained unmatched. The CDR3 length is 15 residues. Sequences were obtained from peripheral blood. The chain couples TRBV11-3 to TRBJ2-5; 13 bases map to TRBD2. This receptor was identified in an elderly woman with acute or convalescent COVID-19. The CDR3 nucleotides are TGTGCCAGCAGCCTAGGACTAGCGGGAGCTGAGACCCAGTACTTC. Protein: CASSLGLAGAETQYF.